This TCR beta chain was captured in a study of cytomegalovirus exposure and HLA in healthy donors. On the study more broadly: Prior work identified some 120 million unique TCR beta sequences in some 180 million T cells. Study-wide findings and caveats: In a later analysis, donors in an Asian-associated ancestry cluster reportedly had fewer N-insertions in productive TCRs than the cohort mean. A later analysis linked a missense variant in DCLRE1C to the trimming of TCR beta V and J genes.

The sample holds a few counts of this clone. Its target is not known. The PCR made use of 60 Vbeta and 13 Jbeta primers. Sequencing was performed with immunoSEQ multiplex PCR; in TCRdb, only in-frame clones are kept and a portion is missing. This table holds approximately 61,000 clones, 70% to 80% found once. Germline-derived CDR1 and CDR2 are SGHNT and YENEEA. V shed 5 bases and J 8 bases; nucleotides not matched to a gene: 10. CDR3 length: 14 amino acids. The TCR originated in a man in his fifties in good health and CMV-seropositive. Sequenced: PBMCs. V is TRBV11-3 and J is TRBJ1-1; TRBD1 matches 8 bases. CDR3 in DNA: TGTGCCAGCAGCCTAGGACAGGGAATAGGAGAAGCTTTCTTT. Amino acid sequence: CASSLGQGIGEAFF.